The rows below give T cell receptor beta chains drawn from one sample of a study of blood T cell repertoires in COVID-19. Only in-frame clones appear in the TCRdb table, and some are missing; sequencing was by immunoSEQ multiplex PCR. The sample records 300,000 to 400,000 clones, 80% to 90% being singletons. The sequencing input was peripheral blood. Every receptor here comes from a man aged 30 to 39 with active or convalescent COVID-19. Both conserved end residues are part of each CDR3. D genes are given only for firm matches. Clone size is shown for a subset of rows, as once, few, many or a class of expanded clone.

v_gene	j_gene	d_gene	abundance	CDR3nt	CDR3aa
TRBV12-5	TRBJ2-3	NA	NA	TGTGCTAGTGGTTTGTATCTGCCTGGGGGGATTACAGATACGCAGTATTTT	CASGLYLPGGITDTQYF
TRBV28	TRBJ2-3	NA	once	TGTGCCAGCAGTTTCCTAGTAAGCACAGATACGCAGTATTTT	CASSFLVSTDTQYF
TRBV10-3	TRBJ1-1	NA	NA	TGTGCCACCACCACCTCCCCTTCTTTGGCGAACACTGAAGCTTTCTTT	CATTTSPSLANTEAFF
TRBV4-1	TRBJ1-1	TRBD1	NA	TGCGCCAGCAGCCAGACAGGGCGGTTGACTGAAGCTTTCTTT	CASSQTGRLTEAFF
TRBV4-3	TRBJ1-2	TRBD1	once	TGCGCCAGCAGCCAACAAAGGGACAGGCCCTATGGCTACACCTTC	CASSQQRDRPYGYTF
TRBV6-6	TRBJ1-2	TRBD1	many	TGTGCCAGCAGTTACCCAGGGGGCGCAGTCGGCTACACCTTC	CASSYPGGAVGYTF
TRBV19	TRBJ1-2	TRBD1	once	TGTGCCAGTAGCCCGGGGACAGACTATGGCTACACCTTC	CASSPGTDYGYTF
TRBV6-1	TRBJ2-1	TRBD2	NA	TGTGCCAGCAGTGACGGACTAGCGGGAGGGCCGAGGAATGAGCAGTTCTTC	CASSDGLAGGPRNEQFF
TRBV5-6	TRBJ1-2	NA	NA	TGTGCCAGCAGCTTGGACCCTCGGGGTGGCTACACCTTC	CASSLDPRGGYTF
TRBV2	TRBJ2-7	TRBD2	NA	TGTGCCAGCACGTGGCATAGAGCGGGAGAAACCCACGAGCAGTACTTC	CASTWHRAGETHEQYF
TRBV9	TRBJ1-2	NA	NA	TGTGCCAGCAGCGTTGAAGCCAGGGCTAACTATGGCTACACCTTC	CASSVEARANYGYTF
TRBV4-1	TRBJ1-2	NA	once	TGCGCCAGCAGCCAAGATCGCGCAGGGGCTGGCTACACCTTC	CASSQDRAGAGYTF
TRBV6-4	TRBJ2-2	NA	NA	TGTGCCAGCAGTGACTCGAGAACCGGGGAGCTGTTTTTT	CASSDSRTGELFF
TRBV7-3	TRBJ1-1	NA	NA	TGTGCCAGCAGCATAAGGAGGGGCACTGAAGCTTTCTTT	CASSIRRGTEAFF
TRBV5-4	TRBJ2-4	NA	NA	TGTGCCAGCAGTTTGCAGGACAGTAAAAACATTCAGTACTTC	CASSLQDSKNIQYF
TRBV28	TRBJ1-1	NA	NA	TGTGCCAGCAGTTTAACGGGACATATGAACACTGAAGCTTTCTTT	CASSLTGHMNTEAFF
TRBV6-1	TRBJ2-2	NA	NA	TGTGCCAGCGGCAGGGGGAACACCGGGGAGCTGTTTTTT	CASGRGNTGELFF
TRBV5-5	TRBJ2-3	TRBD1	NA	TGTGCCAGCAGCTTACCGACAGGGGGAGATACGCAGTATTTT	CASSLPTGGDTQYF
TRBV2	TRBJ2-3	TRBD2	NA	TGTGCCAGCGTTAGCGGGGCCAAAGATACGCAGTATTTT	CASVSGAKDTQYF
TRBV13	TRBJ2-7	NA	NA	TGTGCCAGCAGCGAGGCGGGGAACGAGCAGTACTTC	CASSEAGNEQYF
TRBV28	TRBJ2-1	TRBD2	NA	TGTGCCAGCACTATCTGGACTAGCGAGGCTGCCTACAATGAGCAGTTCTTC	CASTIWTSEAAYNEQFF
TRBV30	TRBJ2-5	NA	NA	TGTGCCTGGAGCAGGGGTTTCGCGACCCAGTACTTC	CAWSRGFATQYF
TRBV7-8	TRBJ1-5	NA	NA	TGTGCCAGCAGCTTAGGTGCAGGGCCGAGGCAGCCCCAGCATTTT	CASSLGAGPRQPQHF
TRBV7-9	TRBJ1-2	NA	NA	TGTGCCAGCATCCCTACCCGGGGCGGGACGGAAGCTAACTATGGCTACACCTTC	CASIPTRGGTEANYGYTF
TRBV21-1	TRBJ2-5	NA	NA	TGTGCCAGCGGGACTAGCGTAAAAGAGACCCAGTACTTC	CASGTSVKETQYF
TRBV23-1	TRBJ1-1	NA	NA	TGCGCCAGCAGTCAAGAGACGGGGCAGGGGACTGAAGCTTTCTTT	CASSQETGQGTEAFF
TRBV4-1	TRBJ2-5	NA	NA	TGCGCCAGCAGCCAAGAATGGGAGGGGGGAGCTGAGACCCAGTACTTC	CASSQEWEGGAETQYF
TRBV28	TRBJ2-7	NA	NA	TGTGCCAGCAGGACACGGGCCCCCGGCTCTGAGGGCGAGCAGTACTTC	CASRTRAPGSEGEQYF
TRBV18	TRBJ2-5	NA	NA	TGTGCCAGCTCACCGGCGGGGGAGACCCAGTACTTC	CASSPAGETQYF
TRBV7-8	TRBJ2-1	TRBD2	NA	TGTGCCAGCAGCTTAGGCCTAGCGGATTACAATGAGCAGTTCTTC	CASSLGLADYNEQFF
TRBV7-2	TRBJ2-1	NA	NA	TGTGCCAGCAGCTTAGACACAAACTCCTACAATGAGCAGTTCTTC	CASSLDTNSYNEQFF
TRBV6-5	TRBJ1-2	TRBD1	NA	TGTGCCAGCAGTTACCCTCGACCAGGGGGCTACTATGGCTACACCTTC	CASSYPRPGGYYGYTF
TRBV5-4	TRBJ2-3	TRBD2	NA	TGTGCCAGCAGGCCAACGGGGGGAGCAGATACGCAGTATTTT	CASRPTGGADTQYF
TRBV4-2	TRBJ1-2	NA	NA	TGTGCCAGCAGCCAAGGCCTGGGACACCTCTATGGCTACACCTTC	CASSQGLGHLYGYTF
TRBV12-3/TRBV12-4	TRBJ1-3	NA	few	TGTGCCAGCACCAGCTCTGGAAACACCATATATTTT	CASTSSGNTIYF
TRBV29-1	TRBJ1-5	TRBD1	NA	TGCAGCGTTGAGGACAGGGAAGGTCAGCCCCAGCATTTT	CSVEDREGQPQHF
TRBV7-2	TRBJ2-7	TRBD2	few	TGTGCCAGCAGTCCGGGGGGGTACCACGAGCAGTACTTC	CASSPGGYHEQYF